The subject of this entry is one T cell receptor (beta chain). Its cognate antigen has yet to be identified. One base away there is no much larger clone; base qualities are not given. This sample was taken from a study of cytomegalovirus exposure and HLA in healthy donors (dated by TCRdb to the late 2010s). Context from the whole study: An earlier analysis of approximately 600 of the donors reported 250 to 300 Gb of sequence data and some 120 million unique TCR beta sequences from some 180 million T cells. Besides the first cohort of around 670 subjects, a separate validation cohort made up of some 110 different subjects was used. Of the 350 to 450 genotyped donors, 81% were placed in the genetic ancestry cluster associated with self-reported Caucasian donors. The study used immunosequencing to profile the T cell repertoires of approximately 650 subjects and linked those repertoires to cytomegalovirus serostatus. The study combined high-throughput TCR immunosequencing, statistical association of individual TCRs with disease status, and machine learning to predict cytomegalovirus infection status. Donor age, sex, ethnicity and CMV serostatus were collected together with the repertoire data. Among about 360 genotyped donors of the cohort, an average of around 240,000 unique TCR beta nucleotide sequences were sequenced per donor, around 20% of them non-productive. The number of typed donors differed by locus: about 620-640 for A, B, C, DRB1 and DQB1; approximately 520 for DQA1; over 600 for DPA1; and some 450 for DPB1. Roughly five DR-DQ haplotypes were treated as single units for association and clustering because of strong linkage in the cohort. Genome-wide SNP genotypes for about 65% of the roughly 670 donors were used in a later genetic analysis, which treated that subset as a discovery cohort. The study aimed to test whether cataloging public T cell receptors could reveal signatures of past pathogen exposure. In an earlier analysis of more than 550 of the donors, high-throughput TCR beta sequencing was used to judge whether each TCR beta V gene segment behaved as functional or pseudogenic. All discovery cohort repertoires had been generated on a single sequencing platform. An early release that covered about 600 HLA-typed donors contained about 300 gigabases of sequencing data and tens of millions of unique TCR sequences. The later analysis used no new phenotypic data to find candidate immune exposures, relying instead on TCR beta sequences and their occurrence across donors. In a later analysis, previously published TCR beta repertoires from several hundred donors were re-analyzed and high-resolution HLA genotyping was added so that TCR occurrence patterns could be studied. HLA typing covered class I and class II loci at four-digit resolution.

The cohort was made up of approximately 700 healthy bone marrow donors. At the time of sampling, all cohort members were nominally healthy, though unrecorded immune exposures were likely present. The donor tested CMV seropositive and was one of the 289 seropositive cohort members. A peripheral blood sample was collected from each donor, and TCR beta sequencing was performed on peripheral blood mononuclear cells. Genomic DNA was extracted from the blood cell samples with the Qiagen DNeasy Blood Extraction Kit. Library creation used the immunoSEQ multiplex PCR assay. For the multiplex PCR, a mixture combining 60 forward primers for TCR Vbeta segments and 13 reverse primers for TCR Jbeta segments was used. The CDR3 region of rearranged TCR beta genes was amplified from genomic DNA with a multiplex PCR assay. Amplified TCR beta libraries were sequenced as 87-base-pair reads on the Illumina HiSeq System. In the original analysis: Across the 700 or so repertoires, a later analysis counted approximately 75 million unique TCR beta chains, some 11 million of which were shared by at least two donors. To remove PCR and sequencing errors, raw reads were error-corrected and collapsed into unique sequences using a nearest-neighbor algorithm that merged closely related sequences. CDR3 sequences were aligned to IMGT reference sequences to assign V, D and J gene segments. Each retained sequence needed at least a six-nucleotide match to both a V gene segment and a J gene segment. A rearrangement counted as productive if the CDR3 had no stop codons and remained in frame with V and J, and every other rearrangement counted as non-productive. Following IMGT convention, CDR3 was defined as the stretch from the second conserved V-encoded cysteine to the conserved J-encoded phenylalanine. The earlier analysis of fewer than 700 of the donors excluded sequences that lacked an unambiguous match to a single V gene segment. In an earlier analysis of a few hundred of the donors, a V segment was called functional when productive rearrangements were above 56.7%, and segregating when the standard deviation between donors exceeded 5%. A statistical classification framework was built to diagnose cytomegalovirus status from the catalog of TCR beta chain sequences. In a later analysis, V and J genes were assigned by comparing TCR nucleotide sequences against IMGT/GENE-DB human TR gene sequences. The TCRdist pipeline was used in a later analysis to assign CDR3 sequences and most-parsimonious VDJ recombination scenarios. In a later analysis, each TCR beta chain was defined by its CDR3 amino acid sequence together with its V-gene family, and reads lacking a unique V-gene family were excluded. A later analysis removed 500 to 600 highly shared, low-generation-probability nucleotide sequences to deal with suspected cross-contamination and a sequencing artifact. For each public chain, a later analysis derived a clonal expansion index from normalized ranks of inferred template counts within each repertoire. Generation probabilities in a later analysis came from a VDJ recombination model fitted to out-of-frame rearrangements, and those results were checked against IGoR. In a later analysis, hypergeometric tests were used to score TCR-TCR, TCR-HLA and TCR-CMV co-occurrence, with a repertoire-size bias correction applied to TCR pairs. False discovery rates were estimated in a later analysis by permuting HLA or CMV assignments 20 times. A later analysis grouped co-occurring TCRs with DBSCAN, adding TCRdist sequence similarity when clustering within HLA-allele-positive subsets. Repertoires with fewer than 30,000 or more than 120,000 public chains, plus five repertoires with anomalous nucleotide sharing, were excluded from co-occurrence clustering. In TCRdb, the immuneACCESS table is reduced to in-frame sequences with V and J assigned. These tables do not hold every clone; where another copy was compared, an unresolved V gene accounts for under half, and the others remain unexplained. That table furnishes V, J and clone size, whereas the DNA furnished D and trimming. The sample table records about 79,000 clones; roughly two thirds of these occur just once. The ten biggest clones cover 6.5% to 7.5% of the sample.

Overall study outcomes, separate from this receptor: According to a later analysis, most CMV-associated TCR beta chains appeared to be HLA-restricted, and the HLA associations seemed to be driven largely by CMV exposure. A later analysis found that TCR association rates varied across HLA loci, with DRB1 alleles showing the most associated TCRs and HLA-C alleles the fewest. Sequencing depth was assumed to be roughly uniform across donors in the presence/absence analyses, though that assumption may not hold. In this cohort, only TCR beta chains were sequenced, and detectable features were limited by the absence of alpha or paired-chain data. A further reported finding was that TCR beta sequences accurately predicted the HLA-A and HLA-B alleles for most subjects in the first cohort. Compared with equally common non-associated chains, HLA-associated TCR beta chains in a later analysis were more clonally expanded and had lower generation probabilities. When HLA alleles, especially DR and DQ, strongly co-occurred, attributing TCR associations to individual alleles was difficult. In an earlier analysis of several hundred of the donors, most TCR beta V segments were observed in productive rearrangements about 87% or about 30% of the time, broadly matching IMGT annotations. A later genetic analysis reported fewer N-insertions in productive TCRs among donors in an Asian-associated ancestry cluster than the approximately 700-donor mean. At a false discovery rate of 0.05, a later analysis linked under 20,000 TCR beta sequences to specific HLA alleles. CMV serostatus was the only immune exposure information available for the cohort. The study gave a list of some 150 TCR beta chains associated with cytomegalovirus. In a later genetic analysis, a missense DCLRE1C variant was associated with V-gene and J-gene trimming of TCR beta chains, and the association was replicated in an independent cohort. In a later analysis, several top co-occurrence clusters were reported to appear linked to parvovirus B19, influenza, CMV and Epstein-Barr virus. Because counts were too low, about 18 rarely observed V segments, including chromosome 9 orphons, were excluded from the earlier analysis of some 540 of the donors. Some IMGT-functional V segments, including TRBV6-2 and TRBV6-3, could not be distinguished by the 87-base-pair reads and were therefore excluded. HLA typing was unavailable for some donors at each locus, so association tests used only the typed subset. A cluster of highly shared sequence variants was judged likely to represent a technical artifact of the sequencing pipeline. Across donors, most TCR sequences were observed very rarely, whereas some public TCRs were present in many individuals. Linkage disequilibrium might explain the correlated functional status among segregating V segments, but an unknown experimental factor could not be excluded. According to the authors, the approach could potentially be generalized to other disease states and immunological phenotypes. A few of the identified cytomegalovirus-associated TCR beta chains were confirmed in vitro to be specific for cytomegalovirus antigens. The classifier was reported to diagnose cytomegalovirus status with high specificity and sensitivity in both the original and validation cohorts.

Counted from cysteine to phenylalanine, this CDR3 has 15 amino acids. Only the CDR3 DNA is retained, 45 bases long and in frame from the first base. Per the germline V gene, MNHNS is the CDR1 and SASEGT is the CDR2. Ends trimmed: V by 5 bases, J by 10 bases; bases unmatched to a gene: 10. The chain uses TRBV6-1 and TRBJ1-6; 8 bases in between match TRBD1. The specimen was PBMCs. This receptor was obtained from a woman between 50 and 59 years old in good health and CMV-seropositive. The CDR3 in this case is CASSSPQGARSPLHF. The bases are TGTGCCAGCAGTTCCCCTCAGGGGGCAAGATCACCCCTCCACTTT.